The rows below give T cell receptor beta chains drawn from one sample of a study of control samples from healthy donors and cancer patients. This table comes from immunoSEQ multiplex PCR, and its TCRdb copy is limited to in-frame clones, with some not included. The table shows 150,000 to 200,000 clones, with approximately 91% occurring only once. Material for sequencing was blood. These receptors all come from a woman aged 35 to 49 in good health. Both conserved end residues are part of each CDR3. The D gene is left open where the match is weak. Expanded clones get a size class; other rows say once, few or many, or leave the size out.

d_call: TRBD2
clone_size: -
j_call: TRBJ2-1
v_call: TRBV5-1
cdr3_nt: TGCGCCAGCAGGGTTAGCGGGGCGGAAGCGTACAATGAGCAGTTCTTC
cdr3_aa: CASRVSGAEAYNEQFF

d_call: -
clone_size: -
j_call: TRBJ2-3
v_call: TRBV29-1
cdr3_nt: TGCAGCGTTATAACCAGGGGCGGCACAGATACGCAGTATTTT
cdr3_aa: CSVITRGGTDTQYF

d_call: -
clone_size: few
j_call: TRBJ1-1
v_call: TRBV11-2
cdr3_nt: TGTGCCAGCGCGCAGGGGACGACCCCTGAAGCTTTCTTT
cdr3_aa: CASAQGTTPEAFF

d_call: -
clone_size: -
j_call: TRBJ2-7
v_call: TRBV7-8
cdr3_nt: TGTGCCAGCAGCCCCTCTATGTACGAGCAGTACTTC
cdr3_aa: CASSPSMYEQYF

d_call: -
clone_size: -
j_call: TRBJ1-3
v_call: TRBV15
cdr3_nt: TGTGCCACCAGCAGAAGCCTACAGGCTCTTTCTGGAAACACCATATATTTT
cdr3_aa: CATSRSLQALSGNTIYF

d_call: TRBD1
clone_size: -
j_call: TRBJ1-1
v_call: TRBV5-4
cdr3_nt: TGTGCCAGCAGAGGAAACAGGGGGGGGAACACTGAAGCTTTCTTT
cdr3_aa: CASRGNRGGNTEAFF

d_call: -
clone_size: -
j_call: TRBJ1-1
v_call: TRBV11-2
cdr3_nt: TGTGCCAGCAGCCCTCAAAACAGTGAAGCTTTCTTT
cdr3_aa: CASSPQNSEAFF

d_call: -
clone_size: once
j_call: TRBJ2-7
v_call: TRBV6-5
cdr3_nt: TGTGCCAGCAGTTCCTCTTCCGGATTGAGCTACTACGAGCAGTACTTC
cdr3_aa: CASSSSSGLSYYEQYF

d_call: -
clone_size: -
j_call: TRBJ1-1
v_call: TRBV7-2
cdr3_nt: TGTGCCAGCAGCCCAAAACTTCGCAAGGACGGGGGCGGTGAAGCTTTCTTT
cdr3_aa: CASSPKLRKDGGGEAFF

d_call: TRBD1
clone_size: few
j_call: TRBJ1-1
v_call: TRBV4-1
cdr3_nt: TGCGCCAGCAGCCAAGATGCGGACAGGGGGCGCGTGGAAGCTTTCTTT
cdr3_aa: CASSQDADRGRVEAFF

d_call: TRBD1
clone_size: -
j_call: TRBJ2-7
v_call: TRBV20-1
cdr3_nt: TGCAGTGCTGGGGGGACAGGCGGACAGTACTTC
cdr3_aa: CSAGGTGGQYF

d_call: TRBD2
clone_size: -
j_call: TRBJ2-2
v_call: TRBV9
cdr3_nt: TGTGCCAGCACCCGACTGGGACTAGCGGGGGGCTGGAACACCGGGGAGCTGTTTTTT
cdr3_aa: CASTRLGLAGGWNTGELFF

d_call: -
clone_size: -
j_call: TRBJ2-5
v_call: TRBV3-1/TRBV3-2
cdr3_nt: TGTGCCAGCAGCCACGACTTGGAGGAGACCCAGTACTTC
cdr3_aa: CASSHDLEETQYF

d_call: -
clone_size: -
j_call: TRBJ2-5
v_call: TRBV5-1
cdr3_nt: TGCGCCAGCAGCTTCCAGGGGGAGACCCAGTACTTC
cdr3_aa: CASSFQGETQYF

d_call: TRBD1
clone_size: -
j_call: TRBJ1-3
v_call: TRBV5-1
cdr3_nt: TGCGCCAGCAGCTTGACGGGACAGGGACGAAACACCATATATTTT
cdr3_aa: CASSLTGQGRNTIYF

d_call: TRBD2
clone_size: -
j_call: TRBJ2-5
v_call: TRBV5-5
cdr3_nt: TGTGCCAGCAGCCCCGGACTAGCGGGGGTAGGGGAGACCCAGTACTTC
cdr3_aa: CASSPGLAGVGETQYF

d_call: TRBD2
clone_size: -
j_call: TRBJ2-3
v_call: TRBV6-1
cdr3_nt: TGTGCCAGCAGTGAATTAGCGGGTCCCACAGATACGCAGTATTTT
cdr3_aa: CASSELAGPTDTQYF

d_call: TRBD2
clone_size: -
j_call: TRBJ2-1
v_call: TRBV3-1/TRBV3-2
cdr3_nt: TGTGCCAGCAGCCCCGGGAGGTTTAACCGCTACAATGAGCAGTTCTTC
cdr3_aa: CASSPGRFNRYNEQFF

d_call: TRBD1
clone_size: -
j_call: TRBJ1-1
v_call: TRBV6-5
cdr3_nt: TGTGCCAGCAGGGGACAGTACACTGAAGCTTTCTTT
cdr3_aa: CASRGQYTEAFF

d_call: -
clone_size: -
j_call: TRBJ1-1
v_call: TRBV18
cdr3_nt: TGTGCCAGCTCCCGACTTAAGGACACTGAAGCTTTCTTT
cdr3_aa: CASSRLKDTEAFF

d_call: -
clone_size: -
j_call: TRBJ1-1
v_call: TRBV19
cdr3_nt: TGTGCCAGTAGTATAGGATTCTCGAACACTGAAGCTTTCTTT
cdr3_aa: CASSIGFSNTEAFF

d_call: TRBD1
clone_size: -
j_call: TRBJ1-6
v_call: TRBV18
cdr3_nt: TGTGCCAGCTCTCCCCAGGGACAGAAAAATTCACCCCTCCACTTT
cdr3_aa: CASSPQGQKNSPLHF

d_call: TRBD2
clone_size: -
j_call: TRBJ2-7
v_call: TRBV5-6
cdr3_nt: TGTGCCAGCAGCGCCATGGGAGGGGAGCAGTACTTC
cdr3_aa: CASSAMGGEQYF